Sequencing of this T cell receptor (beta chain) was carried out in a study of technical replicates of blood from several donors. The method was immunoSEQ multiplex PCR; TCRdb's version includes in-frame clones alone and lacks a portion of them. The table records about 88,000 clones, 95% of them present only once. The CDR3 has 12 amino acids. Germline assignment: CDR1 MNHEY and CDR2 SVGAGI. V was clipped by 4 bases and J by 4 bases, with 7 bases between them. The sample comprised T cells isolated from PBMCs. The rearrangement joins TRBV6-5 to TRBJ1-1; a weak D match, TRBD1 (5 bases). The origin of this receptor is a human donor in good health. CDR3 sequence (DNA): TGTGCCAGCAGTTGGGGCACCACTGAAGCTTTCTTT. It encodes CASSWGTTEAFF.